Listed below are T cell receptor beta chains from one sample, sequenced in a study of technical replicates of blood from a few donors. Measured with immunoSEQ multiplex PCR; TCRdb has only the in-frame clones, and not every one. Found here are roughly 11,000 clones, 93% of them singletons; the top ten hold roughly a tenth. Material: PBMCs. Receptors were obtained from a human donor in good health. Each CDR3 is given without its conserved first and last residue.

CDR3 protein,V gene
ASSPNNEKLF,TRBV5-1
ASSLAGQGTGETQY,TRBV5-1
ASSLEAGSSSGANVLT,TRBV5-4
ASSIGALDRLY,TRBV19
ASSEDYYEQF,TRBV25-1
ATTFDAGGTDTQY,TRBV6-1
ASSDTSGADTQY,TRBV25-1
ASSNTRTVQETQY,TRBV6-6
ASSPGFKYQPQH,TRBV6-5
ASSLGPGRGRTDTQY,TRBV28
ASITGASGGTGELF,TRBV28
ASSLGLAGVAGELF,TRBV18
ASSTLYEQY,TRBV19
ASSSGGSTYEQY,TRBV7-6
AWSAGLAGFDEQF,TRBV30
ASSLQGSSYNEQF,TRBV7-9
ASSPRSRETQY,TRBV7-7
ASKHGDRPNTGELF,TRBV6-6
ASSESNVRGYTDTQY,TRBV10-1
ASSPPPLQGFEGYT,TRBV27
ASSPQGANGYT,TRBV7-9
ASSQLTSGDTYEQY,TRBV4-1
ASSDLLAGVRY,TRBV2
ASSSDRGSSYEQY,TRBV7-9
ASRLDRDNGYT,TRBV5-1
ASSENGESTPYEQY,TRBV25-1
AGQTGGKAEAF,TRBV28
AWSWGLAGNEQF,TRBV30
ASSLTEWEREQF,TRBV6-5
ASSLQGSGNTIY,TRBV11-2
ASRSYSNQPQH,TRBV28
ASSPAPTVSGANVLT,TRBV11-2
SVEGVHEQY,TRBV29-1
ASSEQQNQPQH,TRBV6-1
ASSITSGRVEQY,TRBV5-1
ASSQVSGGLQPQH,TRBV4-2
ASSLGHSLDYNTEAF,TRBV5-5
ACSGAVLTGDTQY,TRBV30
ASSLAPNKGQGARHEQY,TRBV28
ASSTLAGGSTGELF,TRBV28
ASSKEGVLGYT,TRBV21-1
SVAGGSSGNTIY,TRBV29-1
ASSFSGRTTTDTQY,TRBV7-9
ASSLSLLYRGGNTIY,TRBV11-2
ASSPGRDRGQKAF,TRBV2
ASTKLRFSPDTQY,TRBV11-2
ASSRTGEETQY,TRBV5-1
SVEGGQGRNEQF,TRBV29-1
ASSLFTQETQY,TRBV11-3
ASSSGSGYGYT,TRBV7-2
ASNRVGASEAF,TRBV6-5
ASSLGTSGGYEQF,TRBV9
ASSTHPWYEQY,TRBV7-9
ASSYLAHTEAF,TRBV6-5